This passage covers 9 T cell receptor beta chains from one sample sequenced in a study of blood T cell repertoires in COVID-19. Measured with immunoSEQ multiplex PCR; TCRdb has only the in-frame clones, and not every one. In the table there are roughly 330,000 clones, around 87% of which are singletons. The sequenced sample consisted of PBMCs or T cells enriched from blood (not recorded which). The receptor source for this set is a woman in her 30s who had recovered from COVID-19.

J is TRBJ2-7 and V is TRBV11-3; 9 bases are shared with TRBD1. The V gene end was trimmed by 5 bases and the J gene end by 3 bases; junction bases not matched to a gene: 8. This CDR3 has 15 amino acids. CDR1 is SGHNT and CDR2 is YENEEA in the germline V gene. The CDR3 loop reads CASSPGQGIRYEQYF. In DNA form, the CDR3 reads TGTGCCAGCAGCCCGGGACAGGGAATTCGCTACGAGCAGTACTTC.

Many counts were recorded for this clone. This chain joins TRBV11-3 and TRBJ1-1; D remains ambiguous. The germline V gene has CDR1 SGHNT and CDR2 YENEEA. The length of the CDR3 is 16 residues. The ends were cut back, 0 bases at V and 5 bases at J, with 16 bases in the middle. The CDR3: CASSLDGRGGETEAFF. CDR3 sequence (DNA): TGTGCCAGCAGCTTAGATGGGCGGGGTGGAGAGACTGAAGCTTTCTTT.

This clone has just a few counts. The chain joins TRBV6-4 to TRBJ2-3, with D maybe TRBD2 (5 bases). Germline V gene lookup returns CDR1 MRHNA and CDR2 SNTAGT. The germline V and J ends were trimmed by 6 bases and 5 bases, with 12 bases remaining between them. The CDR3 length is 13 residues. For the CDR3, the DNA is TGTGCCAGCAGCCGTCGAGAGGGAGATACGCAGTATTTT. Protein product: CASSRREGDTQYF.

V is TRBV7-3 and J is TRBJ1-2; 8 nucleotides match TRBD1. V gave up 5 bases and J gave up 2 bases; unmatched junction bases: 10. Germline values: CDR1 SGHTA, CDR2 FQGTGA. This CDR3 has 16 amino acids. The CDR3 sequence is CASSPQGATANYGYTF. The CDR3 DNA follows: TGTGCCAGCAGCCCCCAGGGGGCTACGGCCAACTATGGCTACACCTTC.

The chain combines TRBV4-3 with TRBJ2-7, with D maybe TRBD2 (5 bases). This CDR3 comprises 14 residues. The germline gives CDR1 LGHNA, CDR2 YSLEER. Trimming took 0 bases from V and 5 from J, leaving 11 bases between them. This chain's CDR3 is CASSQDPGSNEQYF. The CDR3 DNA reads as TGCGCCAGCAGCCAAGACCCGGGGTCGAACGAGCAGTACTTC.

The rearrangement links TRBV19 to TRBJ1-1; possible D gene TRBD1, 5 bases. Trimming removed 7 bases at V and 3 bases at J, with 15 bases between. Germline loops: CDR1 LNHDA, CDR2 SQIVND (reference sequence). The CDR3 length is 14 residues. In DNA form, the CDR3 reads TGTGCCAGTAAGGGGATTCCGATGGACACTGAAGCTTTCTTT. It translates to CASKGIPMDTEAFF.

The chain uses TRBV7-9 and TRBJ2-3; D unresolved. The CDR3 consists of 14 residues. Between the trimmed V and J ends, which lost 2 bases and 4 bases, there was a span of 10 bases. CDR1 is SEHNR, CDR2 FQNEAQ, per germline (reference sequence). The DNA of the CDR3 is TGTGCCAGCAGCTTAACCCAGGTATCAGATACGCAGTATTTT. This gives the protein CASSLTQVSDTQYF.

The J gene is TRBJ1-3, the V gene TRBV4-2, with 9 bases fitting TRBD1. This CDR3 spans 18 amino acids. Germline-derived CDR1 and CDR2 are LGHNA and YNFKEQ. V lost 1 base to trimming and J lost 0 bases; unmatched junction nucleotides: 7. CDR3 nucleotide sequence: TGTGCCAGCAGCCAAGGCCCGGGACAGGGCTTCTCTGGAAACACCATATATTTT. It specifies CASSQGPGQGFSGNTIYF.

The chain links TRBV18 to TRBJ1-5, with TRBD1 as a possible D gene (5 bases). Germline lookup yields CDR1 KGHSH and CDR2 LQKENI. Deletions cut 6 bases from V and 5 bases from J, with 17 bases between. The CDR3 loop spans 15 amino acids. The DNA of the CDR3 is TGTGCCAGCTCCCCCAAGACGGGGGGAGATCAGCCCCAGCATTTT. Its translation is CASSPKTGGDQPQHF.